This paragraph reports one TCR beta chain. Its antigen is as yet unknown. The data derive from a study of PD-1 blockade in classical Hodgkin lymphoma. TCRdb's table, derived via immunoSEQ multiplex PCR, lists solely in-frame clones and lacks some. The sample includes approximately 79,000 clones, about 93% seen only once; the top ten take approximately 2.4%. V gave up 3 bases and J gave up 1 base; unmatched junction bases: 7. The CDR3 totals 17 residues. Germline V lookup: CDR1 LNHDA, CDR2 SQIVND (reference sequence). With no exception, relapse followed autologous stem cell transplantation in all patients, and brentuximab vedotin exposure varied. Study-wide points: While CD8+ TCR diversity did not rise significantly by C4D1, CD4+ TCR diversity did.

The sequence was collected from a human donor with classical Hodgkin lymphoma. The sample here was peripheral blood mononuclear cells (PBMCs), taken before the second cycle of nivolumab. The chain links TRBV19 to TRBJ2-2; TRBD1 agrees at 8 bases. The chain's CDR3 is CASSIRTGQGNTGELFF. The CDR3 bases are TGTGCCAGTAGTATCAGGACCGGACAGGGGAACACCGGGGAGCTGTTTTTT. Using reference TRBV19 and TRBJ2-2 for the parts outside the CDR3, the full variable domain is DGGITQSPKYLFRKEGQNVTLSCEQNLNHDAMYWYRQDPGQGLRLIYYSQIVNDFQKGDIAEGYSVSREKKESFPLTVTSAQKNPTAFYLCASSIRTGQGNTGELFFGEGSRLTVL.